This TCR beta chain originates from a study of identical twins. General study points: Zero-insertion results could be subject to partial confounding by invariant MAIT and iNKT cells.

Concerning this clonotype itself: Its antigen is not identified.

The CDR3 contains 13 residues. CDR1 is MNHEY, CDR2 SMNVEV, per germline (reference sequence). Trimming shortened V by 5 bases and J by 7 bases, and 14 bases separated the two germline ends. From the 5' RACE reads, TCRdb called clonotypes with MiXCR, one entry per CDR3 protein. The data hold 1.5 million to 2 million distinct CDR3 sequences, with 32% observed a single time. The receptor comes from a newborn girl in good health. The V and J genes are TRBV27 and TRBJ2-5; TRBD1 is a possible D gene (5 bases). Specimen: cord blood. The CDR3 protein is CASSPQGAWTQYF. For the CDR3, the DNA is TGTGCCAGCAGTCCCCAGGGTGCGTGGACCCAGTACTTC.